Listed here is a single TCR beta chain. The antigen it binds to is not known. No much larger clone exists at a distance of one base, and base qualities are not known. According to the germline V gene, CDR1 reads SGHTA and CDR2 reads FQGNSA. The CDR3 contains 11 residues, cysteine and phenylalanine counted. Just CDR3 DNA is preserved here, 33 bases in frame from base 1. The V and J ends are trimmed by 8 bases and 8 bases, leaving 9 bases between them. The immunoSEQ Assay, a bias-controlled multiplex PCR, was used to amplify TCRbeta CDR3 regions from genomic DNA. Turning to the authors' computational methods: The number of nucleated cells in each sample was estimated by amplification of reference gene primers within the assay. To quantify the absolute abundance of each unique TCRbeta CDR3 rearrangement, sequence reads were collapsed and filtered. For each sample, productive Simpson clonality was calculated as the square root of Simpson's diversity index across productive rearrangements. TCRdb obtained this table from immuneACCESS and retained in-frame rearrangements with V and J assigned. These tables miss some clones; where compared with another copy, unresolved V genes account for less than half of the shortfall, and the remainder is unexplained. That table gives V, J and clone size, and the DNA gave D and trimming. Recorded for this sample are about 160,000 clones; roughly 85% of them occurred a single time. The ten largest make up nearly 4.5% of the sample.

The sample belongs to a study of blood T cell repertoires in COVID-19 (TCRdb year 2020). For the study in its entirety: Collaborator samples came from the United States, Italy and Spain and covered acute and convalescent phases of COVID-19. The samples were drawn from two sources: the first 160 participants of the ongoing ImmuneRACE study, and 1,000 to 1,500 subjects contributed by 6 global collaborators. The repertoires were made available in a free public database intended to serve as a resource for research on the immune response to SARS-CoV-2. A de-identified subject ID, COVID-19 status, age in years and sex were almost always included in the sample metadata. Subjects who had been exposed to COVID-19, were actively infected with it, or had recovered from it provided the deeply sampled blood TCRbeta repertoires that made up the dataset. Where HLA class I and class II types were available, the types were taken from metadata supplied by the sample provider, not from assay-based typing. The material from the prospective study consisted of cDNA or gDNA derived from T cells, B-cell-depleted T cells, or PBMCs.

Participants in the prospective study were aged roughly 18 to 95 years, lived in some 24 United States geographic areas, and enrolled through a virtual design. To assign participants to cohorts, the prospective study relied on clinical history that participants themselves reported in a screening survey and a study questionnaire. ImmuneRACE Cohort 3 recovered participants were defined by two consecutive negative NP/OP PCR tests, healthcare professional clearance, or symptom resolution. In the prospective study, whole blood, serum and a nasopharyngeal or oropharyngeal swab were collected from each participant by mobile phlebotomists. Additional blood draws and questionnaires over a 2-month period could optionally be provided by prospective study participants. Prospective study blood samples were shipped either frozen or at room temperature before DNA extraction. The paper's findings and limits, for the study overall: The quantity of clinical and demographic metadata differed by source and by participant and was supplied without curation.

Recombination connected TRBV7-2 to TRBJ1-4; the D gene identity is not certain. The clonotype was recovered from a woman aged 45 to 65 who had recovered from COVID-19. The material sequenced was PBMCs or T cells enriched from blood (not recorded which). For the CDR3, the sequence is CASGFGEKLFF. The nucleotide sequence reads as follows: TGTGCCAGCGGATTCGGGGAAAAACTGTTTTTT. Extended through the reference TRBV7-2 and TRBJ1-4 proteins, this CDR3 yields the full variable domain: GAGVSQSPSNKVTEKGKDVELRCDPISGHTALYWYRQSLGQGLEFLIYFQGNSAPDKSGLPSDRFSAERTGGSVSTLTIQRTQQEDSAVYLCASGFGEKLFFGSGTQLSVL.